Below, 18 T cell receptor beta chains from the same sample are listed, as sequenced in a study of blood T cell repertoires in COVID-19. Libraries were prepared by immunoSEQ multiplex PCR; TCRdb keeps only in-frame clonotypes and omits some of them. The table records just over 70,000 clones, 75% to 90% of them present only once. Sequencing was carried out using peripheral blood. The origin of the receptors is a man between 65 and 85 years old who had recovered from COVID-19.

The CDR3 nucleotides read TGTGCCATCAGTGATTCAAACAGGGCTAATGAAAAACTGTTTTTT. As protein: CAISDSNRANEKLFF. V gene TRBV10-3 combines with J gene TRBJ1-4; tentatively, D is TRBD1 (6 bases). Germline V gene sequence: CDR1 ENHRY, CDR2 SYGVKD. This CDR3 has 15 residues. V dropped 3 bases and J dropped 3 bases, with 11 bases sitting between them.

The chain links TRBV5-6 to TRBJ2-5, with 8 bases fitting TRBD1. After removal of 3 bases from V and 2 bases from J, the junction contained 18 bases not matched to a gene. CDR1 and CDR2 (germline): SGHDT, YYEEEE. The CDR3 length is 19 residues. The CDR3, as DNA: TGTGCCAGCAGCTCCGGGACAGGCTTTTTTTGGGACATTCAAGAGACCCAGTACTTC. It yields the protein CASSSGTGFFWDIQETQYF. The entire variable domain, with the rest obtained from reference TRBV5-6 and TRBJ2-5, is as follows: DAGVTQSPTHLIKTRGQQVTLRCSPKSGHDTVSWYQQALGQGPQFIFQYYEEEERQRGNFPDRFSGHQFPNYSSELNVNALLLGDSALYLCASSSGTGFFWDIQETQYFGPGTRLLVL.

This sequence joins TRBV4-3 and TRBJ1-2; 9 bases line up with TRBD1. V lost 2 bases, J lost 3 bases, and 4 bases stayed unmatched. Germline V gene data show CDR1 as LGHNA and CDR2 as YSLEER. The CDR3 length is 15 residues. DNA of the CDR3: TGCGCCAGCAGCCAAAGAGGGGACAGGGACTATGGCTACACCTTC. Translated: CASSQRGDRDYGYTF.

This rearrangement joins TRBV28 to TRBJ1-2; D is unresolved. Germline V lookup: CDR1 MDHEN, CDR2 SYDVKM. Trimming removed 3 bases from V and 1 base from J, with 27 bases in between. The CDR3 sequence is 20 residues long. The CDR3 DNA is TGTGCCAGCAGTTTGGGTTACGGGGTGGCAACGAGACCCTATAACTATGGCTACACCTTC. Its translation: CASSLGYGVATRPYNYGYTF.

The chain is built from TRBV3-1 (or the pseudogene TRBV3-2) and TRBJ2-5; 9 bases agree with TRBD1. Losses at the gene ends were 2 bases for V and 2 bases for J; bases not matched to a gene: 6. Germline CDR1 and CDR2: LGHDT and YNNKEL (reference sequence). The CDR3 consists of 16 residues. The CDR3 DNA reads TGTGCCAGCAGCCAACCGATAGGGACAGGGCAAGAGACCCAGTACTTC. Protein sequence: CASSQPIGTGQETQYF.

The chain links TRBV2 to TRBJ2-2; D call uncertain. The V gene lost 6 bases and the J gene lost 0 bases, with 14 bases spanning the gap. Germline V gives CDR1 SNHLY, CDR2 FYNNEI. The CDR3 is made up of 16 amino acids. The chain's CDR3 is CASRSGRSANTGELFF. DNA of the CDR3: TGTGCCAGCAGATCGGGTCGCAGTGCGAACACCGGGGAGCTGTTTTTT.

The CDR3 region has the DNA TGTGCCAGCAGCTTAGACGGGGGGGCCTCCAATGAGCAGTTCTTC. Translated, it gives CASSLDGGASNEQFF. The rearrangement uses TRBV7-2 and TRBJ2-1; TRBD2 agrees at 8 bases. This CDR3 contains 15 residues. Germline V gene sequence: CDR1 SGHTA, CDR2 FQGNSA. The trim removed 1 base at V and 6 bases at J, leaving 5 bases unmatched.

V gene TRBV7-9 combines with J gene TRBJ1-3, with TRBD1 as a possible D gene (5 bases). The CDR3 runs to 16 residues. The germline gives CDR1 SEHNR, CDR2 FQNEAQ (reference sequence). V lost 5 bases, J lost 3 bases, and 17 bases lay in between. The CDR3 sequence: CASSRRGSGIGNTIYF. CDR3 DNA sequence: TGTGCCAGCAGCCGCCGGGGGTCCGGGATTGGAAACACCATATATTTT. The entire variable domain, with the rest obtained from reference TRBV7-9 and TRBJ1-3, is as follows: DTGVSQNPRHKITKRGQNVTFRCDPISEHNRLYWYRQTLGQGPEFLTYFQNEAQLEKSRLLSDRFSAERPKGSFSTLEIQRTEQGDSAMYLCASSRRGSGIGNTIYFGEGSWLTVV.

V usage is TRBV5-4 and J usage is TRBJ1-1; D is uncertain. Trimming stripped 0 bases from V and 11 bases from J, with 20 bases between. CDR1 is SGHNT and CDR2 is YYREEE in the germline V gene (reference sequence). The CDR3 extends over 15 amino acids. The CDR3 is CASSLDPDGKRVAFF. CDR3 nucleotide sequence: TGTGCCAGCAGCTTGGATCCCGACGGGAAGAGAGTGGCTTTCTTT.

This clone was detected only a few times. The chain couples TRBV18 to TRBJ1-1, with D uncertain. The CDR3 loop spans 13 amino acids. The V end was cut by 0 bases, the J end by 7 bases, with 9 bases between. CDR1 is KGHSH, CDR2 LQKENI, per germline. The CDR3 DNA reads TGTGCCAGCTCACCACCTCAGGAAGGTGAAGCTTTCTTT. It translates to CASSPPQEGEAFF.

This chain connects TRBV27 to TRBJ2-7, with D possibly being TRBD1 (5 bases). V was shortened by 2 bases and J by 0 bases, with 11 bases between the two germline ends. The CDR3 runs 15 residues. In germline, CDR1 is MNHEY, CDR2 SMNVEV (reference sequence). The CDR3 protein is CASSLRGYSSYEQYF. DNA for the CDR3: TGTGCCAGCAGTTTAAGGGGTTACAGCTCCTACGAGCAGTACTTC.

CDR3 bases: TGCAGTGCTAGTGCATCCGGGACAGGGGATGATGGCTACACCTTC. This encodes CSASASGTGDDGYTF. The chain is built from TRBV20-1 and TRBJ1-2, with 10 bases lining up with TRBD1. This CDR3 region has 15 residues. From germline, CDR1 is DFQATT and CDR2 SNEGSKA (reference sequence). The V gene end was trimmed by 3 bases and the J gene end by 6 bases; junction bases not matched to a gene: 10.

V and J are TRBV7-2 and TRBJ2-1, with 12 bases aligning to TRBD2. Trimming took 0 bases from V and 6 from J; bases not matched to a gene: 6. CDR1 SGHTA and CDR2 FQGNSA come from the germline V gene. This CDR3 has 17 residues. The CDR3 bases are TGTGCCAGCAGCTTAGCCTCCCTAGCGGGGGGGGCCAATGAGCAGTTCTTC. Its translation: CASSLASLAGGANEQFF.

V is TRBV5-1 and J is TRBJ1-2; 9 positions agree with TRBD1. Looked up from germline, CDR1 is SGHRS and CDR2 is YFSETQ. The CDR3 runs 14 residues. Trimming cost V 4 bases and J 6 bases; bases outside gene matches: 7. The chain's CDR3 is CASSARTGVDGYTF. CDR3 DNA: TGCGCCAGCAGCGCCCGGACAGGGGTTGATGGCTACACCTTC.

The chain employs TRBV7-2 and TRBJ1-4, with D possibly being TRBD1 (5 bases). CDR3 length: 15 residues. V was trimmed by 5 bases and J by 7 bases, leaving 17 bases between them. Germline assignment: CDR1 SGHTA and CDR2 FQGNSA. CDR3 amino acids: CASSPSTQGFEKLFF. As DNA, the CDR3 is TGTGCCAGCAGCCCCTCCACTCAGGGATTTGAAAAACTGTTTTTT.

The CDR3 DNA sequence: TGTGCCAGCAGGCGCGCCGGGGTCTTTCCGAACACTGAAGCTTTCTTT. This sequence encodes CASRRAGVFPNTEAFF. The rearrangement links TRBV2 to TRBJ1-1; no clear D. CDR3 size: 16 residues. V was pared by 6 bases and J by 1 base, with 18 bases between. The germline V gene has CDR1 SNHLY and CDR2 FYNNEI.

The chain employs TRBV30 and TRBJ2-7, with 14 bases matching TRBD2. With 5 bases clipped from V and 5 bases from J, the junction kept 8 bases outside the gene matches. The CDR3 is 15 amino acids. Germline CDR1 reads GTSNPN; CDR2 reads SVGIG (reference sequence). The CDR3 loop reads CAWGKGLAGENEQYF. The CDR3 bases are TGTGCCTGGGGAAAGGGACTAGCGGGAGAAAACGAGCAGTACTTC.

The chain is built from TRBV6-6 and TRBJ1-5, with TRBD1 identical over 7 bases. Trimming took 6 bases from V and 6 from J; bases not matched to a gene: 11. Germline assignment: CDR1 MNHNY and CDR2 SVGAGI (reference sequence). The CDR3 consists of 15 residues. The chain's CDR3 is CASSQDRSYSQPQHF. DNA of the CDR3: TGTGCCAGCAGCCAGGACAGGAGTTATAGTCAGCCCCAGCATTTT.